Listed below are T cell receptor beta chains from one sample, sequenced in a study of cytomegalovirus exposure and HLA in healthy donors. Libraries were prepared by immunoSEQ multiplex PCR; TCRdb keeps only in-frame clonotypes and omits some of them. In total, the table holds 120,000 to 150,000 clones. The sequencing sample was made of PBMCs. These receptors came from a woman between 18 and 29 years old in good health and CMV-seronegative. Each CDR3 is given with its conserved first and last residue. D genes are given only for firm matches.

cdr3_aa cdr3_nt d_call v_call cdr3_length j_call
CASNSGTGNYGYTF TGCGCCAGCAACTCCGGGACAGGGAACTATGGCTACACCTTC TRBD1 TRBV5-1 14 TRBJ1-2
CATSRAQGTSNQPQHF TGTGCCACCAGCAGAGCCCAGGGGACTAGCAATCAGCCCCAGCATTTT - TRBV15 16 TRBJ1-5
CASSLARFEAVMNTEAFF TGTGCCAGCAGCTTAGCGAGGTTTGAGGCGGTTATGAACACTGAAGCTTTCTTT - TRBV7-6 18 TRBJ1-1